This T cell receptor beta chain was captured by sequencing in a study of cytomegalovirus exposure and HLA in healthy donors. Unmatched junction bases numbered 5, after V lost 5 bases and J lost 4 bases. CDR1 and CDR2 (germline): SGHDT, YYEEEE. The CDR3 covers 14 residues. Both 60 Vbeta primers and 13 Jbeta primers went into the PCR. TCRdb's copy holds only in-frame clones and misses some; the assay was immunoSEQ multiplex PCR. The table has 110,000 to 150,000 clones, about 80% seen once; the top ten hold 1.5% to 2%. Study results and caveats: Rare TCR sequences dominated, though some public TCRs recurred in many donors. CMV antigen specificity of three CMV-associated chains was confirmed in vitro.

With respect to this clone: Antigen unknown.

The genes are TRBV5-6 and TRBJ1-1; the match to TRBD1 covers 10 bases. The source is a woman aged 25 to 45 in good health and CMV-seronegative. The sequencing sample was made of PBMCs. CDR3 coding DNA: TGTGCCAGCAGGTACCGGGACAGGGGCACTGAAGCTTTCTTT. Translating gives CASRYRDRGTEAFF. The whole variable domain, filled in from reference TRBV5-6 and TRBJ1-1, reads DAGVTQSPTHLIKTRGQQVTLRCSPKSGHDTVSWYQQALGQGPQFIFQYYEEEERQRGNFPDRFSGHQFPNYSSELNVNALLLGDSALYLCASRYRDRGTEAFFGQGTRLTVV.